This T cell receptor (beta chain) was identified in a study of long-term antiretroviral therapy in people with HIV. The germline V gene encodes CDR1 LNHDA and CDR2 SQIVND (reference sequence). The CDR3 extends over 14 amino acids. V trimming: 5 bases; J trimming: 7 bases; junction bases outside the gene matches: 5. The assay, immunoSEQ v3.0, was run at survey level. Clones were read by immunoSEQ multiplex PCR, and TCRdb kept only the in-frame ones, dropping some. The sample yields 25,000 to 30,000 clones, around 83% seen once. The material was unsorted PBMCs, obtained 2.9 years after starting antiretroviral therapy. The chain joins TRBV19 to TRBJ2-1, with 10 positions matching TRBD1. This TCR was sampled from a man aged 50-59 years with HIV. Here the CDR3 reads CASSFGQGGNEQFF. CDR3 in DNA: TGTGCCAGTAGTTTTGGACAGGGGGGAAATGAGCAGTTCTTC.